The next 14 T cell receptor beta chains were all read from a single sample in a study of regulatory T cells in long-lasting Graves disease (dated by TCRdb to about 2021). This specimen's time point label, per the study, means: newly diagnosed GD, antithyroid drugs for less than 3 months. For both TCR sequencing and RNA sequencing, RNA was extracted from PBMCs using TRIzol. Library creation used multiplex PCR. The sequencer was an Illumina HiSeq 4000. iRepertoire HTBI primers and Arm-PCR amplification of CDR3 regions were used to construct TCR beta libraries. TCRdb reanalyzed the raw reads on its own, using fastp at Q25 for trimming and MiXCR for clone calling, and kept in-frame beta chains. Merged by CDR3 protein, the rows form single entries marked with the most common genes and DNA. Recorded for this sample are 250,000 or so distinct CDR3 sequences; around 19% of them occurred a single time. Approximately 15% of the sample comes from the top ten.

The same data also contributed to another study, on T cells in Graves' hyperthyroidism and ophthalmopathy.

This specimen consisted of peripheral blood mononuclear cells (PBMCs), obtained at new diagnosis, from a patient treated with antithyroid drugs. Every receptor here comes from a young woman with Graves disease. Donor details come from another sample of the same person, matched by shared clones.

CDR3 protein: CASSLERESEQYF. CDR3 in DNA: TGTGCCAGCAGCTTAGAGCGGGAAAGCGAGCAGTACTTC. The chain carries TRBV7-6 and TRBJ2-7; 7 bases line up with TRBD2. Germline CDR1 and CDR2: SGHVS and FNYEAQ. The CDR3 is 13 amino acids. Trimming at V came to 1 base and at J to 6 bases, leaving 3 bases not matched to a gene. The full variable domain, completed using reference TRBV7-6 and TRBJ2-7, is GAGVSQSPRYKVTKRGQDVALRCDPISGHVSLYWYRQALGQGPEFLTYFNYEAQQDKSGLPNDRFSAERPEGSISTLTIQRTEQRDSAMYRCASSLERESEQYFGPGTRLTVT.

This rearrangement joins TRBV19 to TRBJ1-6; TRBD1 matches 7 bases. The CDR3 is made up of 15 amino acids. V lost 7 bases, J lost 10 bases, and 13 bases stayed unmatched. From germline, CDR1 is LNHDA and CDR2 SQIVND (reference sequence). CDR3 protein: CASTEETGDRSPLHF. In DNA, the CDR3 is TGTGCCAGTACCGAAGAAACAGGGGATAGATCACCCCTCCACTTT.

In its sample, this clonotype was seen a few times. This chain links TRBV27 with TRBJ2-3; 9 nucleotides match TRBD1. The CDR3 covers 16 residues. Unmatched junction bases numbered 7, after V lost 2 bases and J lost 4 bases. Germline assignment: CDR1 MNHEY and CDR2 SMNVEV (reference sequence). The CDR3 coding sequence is TGTGCCAGCAGTTTAGGGACAGGGAGGGAGGCAGATACGCAGTATTTT. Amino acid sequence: CASSLGTGREADTQYF.

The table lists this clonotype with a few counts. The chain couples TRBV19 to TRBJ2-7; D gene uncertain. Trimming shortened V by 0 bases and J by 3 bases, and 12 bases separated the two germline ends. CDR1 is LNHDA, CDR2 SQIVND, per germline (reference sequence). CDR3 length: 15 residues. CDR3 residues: CASSIDVGPYYEQYF. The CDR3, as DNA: TGTGCCAGTAGTATAGACGTAGGACCTTACTACGAGCAGTACTTC.

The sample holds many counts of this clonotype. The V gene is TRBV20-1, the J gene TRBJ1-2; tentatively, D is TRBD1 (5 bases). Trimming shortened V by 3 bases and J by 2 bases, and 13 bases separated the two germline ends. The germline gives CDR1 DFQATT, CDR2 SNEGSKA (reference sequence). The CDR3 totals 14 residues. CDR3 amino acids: CSASEAGWNYGYTF. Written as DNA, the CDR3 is TGCAGTGCTAGCGAGGCAGGGTGGAACTATGGCTACACCTTC.

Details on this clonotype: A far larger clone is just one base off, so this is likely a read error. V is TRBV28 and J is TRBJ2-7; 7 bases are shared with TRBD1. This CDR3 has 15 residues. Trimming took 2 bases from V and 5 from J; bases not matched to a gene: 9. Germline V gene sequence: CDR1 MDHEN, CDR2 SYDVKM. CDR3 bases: TGTGCCAGCAGTTTAGGGGACAGTCTACGCGACGAGCAGTACTTC. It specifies CASSLGDSLRDEQYF. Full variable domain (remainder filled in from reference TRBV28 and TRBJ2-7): DVKVTQSSRYLVKRTGEKVFLECVQDMDHENMFWYRQDPGLGLRLIYFSYDVKMKEKGDIPEGYSVSREKKERFSLILESASTNQTSMYLCASSLGDSLRDEQYFGPGTRLTVT.

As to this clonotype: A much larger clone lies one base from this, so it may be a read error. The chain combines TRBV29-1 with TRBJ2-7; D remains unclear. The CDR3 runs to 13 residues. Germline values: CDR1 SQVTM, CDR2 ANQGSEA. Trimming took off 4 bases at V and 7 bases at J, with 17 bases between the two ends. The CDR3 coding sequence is TGCAGCGTTGTAAGGAGTCCAGACAATGAGCAGTACTTC. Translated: CSVVRSPDNEQYF.

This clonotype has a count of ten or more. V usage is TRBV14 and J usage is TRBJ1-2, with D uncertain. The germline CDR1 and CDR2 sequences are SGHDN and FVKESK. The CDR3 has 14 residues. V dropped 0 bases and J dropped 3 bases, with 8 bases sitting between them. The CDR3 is CASSQDDVDYGYTF. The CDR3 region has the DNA TGTGCCAGCAGCCAAGATGATGTGGACTATGGCTACACCTTC.

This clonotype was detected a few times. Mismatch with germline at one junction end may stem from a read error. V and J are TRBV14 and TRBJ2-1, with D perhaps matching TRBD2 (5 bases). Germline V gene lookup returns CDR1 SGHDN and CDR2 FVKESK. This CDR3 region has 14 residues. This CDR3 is CASSLTTEYMSEVF. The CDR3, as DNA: TGTGCCAGCAGCCTGACTACCGAATACATGAGCGAGGTCTTC.

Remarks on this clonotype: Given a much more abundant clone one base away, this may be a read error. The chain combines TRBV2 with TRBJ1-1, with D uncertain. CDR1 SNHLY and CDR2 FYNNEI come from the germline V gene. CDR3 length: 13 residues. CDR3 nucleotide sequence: TGTGCCAGCAGTGAACGCAGCAACACTGGAGCTTTCTTT. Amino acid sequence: CASSERSNTGAFF.

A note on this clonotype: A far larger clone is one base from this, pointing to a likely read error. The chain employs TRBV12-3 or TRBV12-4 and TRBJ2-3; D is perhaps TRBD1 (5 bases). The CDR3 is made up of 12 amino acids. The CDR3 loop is CATSDGAGTQYF. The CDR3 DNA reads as TGTGCCACCAGTGATGGGGCAGGTACGCAGTATTTT.

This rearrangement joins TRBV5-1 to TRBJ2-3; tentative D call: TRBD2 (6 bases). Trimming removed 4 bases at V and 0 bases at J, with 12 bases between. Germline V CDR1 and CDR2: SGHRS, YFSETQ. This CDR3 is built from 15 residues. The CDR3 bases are TGCGCCAGCAGCCCCGTGGAGGGCAGCACAGATACGCAGTATTTT. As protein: CASSPVEGSTDTQYF.

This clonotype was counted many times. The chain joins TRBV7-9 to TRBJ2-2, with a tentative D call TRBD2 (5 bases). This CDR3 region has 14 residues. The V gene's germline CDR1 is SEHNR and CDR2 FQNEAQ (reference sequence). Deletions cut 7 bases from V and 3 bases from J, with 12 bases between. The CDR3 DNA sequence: TGTGCCAGCACCCCGGGGTACGACACCGGGGAGCTGTTTTTT. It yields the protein CASTPGYDTGELFF.

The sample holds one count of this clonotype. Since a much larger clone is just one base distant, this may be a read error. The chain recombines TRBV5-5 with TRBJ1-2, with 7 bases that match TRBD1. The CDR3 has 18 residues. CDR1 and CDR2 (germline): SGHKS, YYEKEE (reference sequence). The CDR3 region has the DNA TGTGTCAGCAGCTTAGGAGGGGGCGCCGGCTTGATGGACTATGGCTACACCTTC. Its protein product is CVSSLGGGAGLMDYGYTF.